The source of this TCR beta chain is a study of human T cells and chemical hapten exposure. On the study more broadly: Predominantly women, the patients had alopecia areata, totalis or universalis. There were per-sample TCR yield variations, arising mainly from small pooled library volume differences.

This CDR3 is 13 amino acids long. Germline CDR1 is SGHVS and CDR2 is FNYEAQ. The germline V and J ends were trimmed by 2 bases and 8 bases, with 12 bases remaining between them. This clonotype occurred a few times. Its cognate antigen is unknown. The library tagged each cDNA molecule with unique molecular identifiers. TCRdb itself ran the RACE reads through MiXCR, one entry per CDR3 protein. Of fewer than 100,000 distinct CDR3 sequences listed, 11% are singletons. Study-wide results and limits: Each of the donors had alopecia, so their immune responses may not resemble those of healthy people.

The time point denotes: patch test 2, 6 weeks after DPC sensitization. Treatment reported: therapeutic diphenylcyclopropenone sensitization with weekly scalp DPC. The chain has TRBV7-6 and TRBJ1-1; perhaps TRBD1 as D (6 bases). This TCR came from a man aged 18 to 30 with alopecia areata. Some clones in this sample may be carry-over from other donors' samples. This specimen was whole blood, taken in connection with sensitization to the hapten diphenylcyclopropenone (DPC). The CDR3: CASSLSQGWEAFF. CDR3 nucleotide sequence: TGTGCCAGCAGCTTAAGTCAGGGGTGGGAAGCTTTCTTT.